This T cell receptor beta chain was identified during a study of T cells in Graves' hyperthyroidism and ophthalmopathy. Study-wide results and limits: The model identified upcoming ophthalmopathy a median roughly 6.5 months ahead of onset. Researchers found most expanded thyroid clonotypes above 0.001 in blood as well.

Among the patients, aged 18 to 65, hyperthyroidism was newly diagnosed and had lasted under 2 months. Each diagnosis drew on symptoms, thyroxine, TRAb, thyroid ultrasound and orbital computed tomography findings. The germline V gene has CDR1 DFQATT and CDR2 SNEGSKA (reference sequence). Trimming took off 6 bases at V and 1 base at J, with 15 bases between the two ends. There are 14 residues in the CDR3. Remarks on this clonotype: Its cognate antigen is unknown.

TCR beta CDR3 region amplification was performed from RNA transcripts. Carried out on the TCR CDR3, a first-round RT-PCR used the HTBI primer set. TCRdb re-called the multiplex PCR reads with MiXCR, one entry per CDR3 protein. The sample shows about 690,000 distinct CDR3 sequences, 15% to 20% of them seen only once. Material: blood. The chain employs TRBV20-1 and TRBJ2-5; no reliable D call. This TCR was sampled from a man in his fifties or sixties with Graves' hyperthyroidism. The CDR3 sequence is CSAPPAGRQETQYF. The CDR3 nucleotides read TGCAGTGCCCCACCGGCTGGCCGCCAAGAGACCCAGTACTTC.